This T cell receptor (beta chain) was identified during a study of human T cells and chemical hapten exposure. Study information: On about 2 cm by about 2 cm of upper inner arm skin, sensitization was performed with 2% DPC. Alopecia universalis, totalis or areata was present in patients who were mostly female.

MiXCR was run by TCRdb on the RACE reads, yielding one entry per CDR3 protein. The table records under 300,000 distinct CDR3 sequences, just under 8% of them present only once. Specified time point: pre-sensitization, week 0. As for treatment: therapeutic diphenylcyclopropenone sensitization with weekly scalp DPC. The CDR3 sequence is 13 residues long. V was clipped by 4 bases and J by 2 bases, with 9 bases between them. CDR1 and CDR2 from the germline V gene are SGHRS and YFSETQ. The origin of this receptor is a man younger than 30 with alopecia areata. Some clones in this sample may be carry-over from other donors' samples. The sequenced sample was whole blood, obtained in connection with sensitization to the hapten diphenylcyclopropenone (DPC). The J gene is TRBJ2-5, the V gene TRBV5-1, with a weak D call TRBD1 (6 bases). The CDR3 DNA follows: TGCGCCAGCAGCGATCAGGGGCAAGAGACCCAGTACTTC. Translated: CASSDQGQETQYF.